This TCR beta chain appears in the sequencing data of a study of OX40 agonist ivuxolimab in advanced cancers. V shed 2 bases and J shed 8 bases, with 15 bases lying between them. From germline, CDR1 is MNHNS and CDR2 SASEGT. This CDR3 comprises 14 residues. Here immunoSEQ multiplex PCR was the method, and the copy in TCRdb shows in-frame clones only, minus some. The sample shows tens of thousands of clones, 77% of them seen only once. This clone was seen a single time. This material consisted of CD4+ or CD8+ T cells sorted from blood, taken in a trial of the OX40 agonist ivuxolimab. This sequence was found in an adult with an advanced solid tumor such as melanoma, head and neck, liver or kidney cancer. The chain recombines TRBV6-1 with TRBJ1-2, with D possibly being TRBD1 (5 bases). Here the CDR3 DNA reads TGTGCCAGCAGTGAACAGGGAGATCGGCTGGGCTACACCTTC. Translation: CASSEQGDRLGYTF.